This section outlines one TCR beta chain sequence together with its context. At the DNA level, this CDR3 is encoded by other sequences in the same sample as well. Original methodology: How many nucleated cells were present was estimated from reference gene primer amplification. The protocol was immunoSEQ multiplex PCR, while the TCRdb copy is restricted to in-frame clones and leaves out a portion. V and J calls and clone size are as listed in that table; D and trimming were resolved from the DNA. The sample has under 300,000 clones, around 80% seen once. The sample belongs to a study of blood T cell repertoires in COVID-19. The wider study: The United States, Italy and Spain provided the acute and convalescent COVID-19 samples. PBMCs, B-cell-depleted T cells, or T cells provided the cDNA or gDNA that made up the material.

Germline CDR1 reads KGHSH; CDR2 reads LQKENI. Trimming cost V 3 bases and J 2 bases, with 7 bases left between them. The CDR3 extends over 13 amino acids. This receptor was identified in a woman aged 40 to 50 with active or convalescent COVID-19. The J gene is TRBJ1-1, the V gene TRBV18; no reliable D call. Sample: peripheral blood. The CDR3 nucleotides read TGTGCCAGCTCACCTGACATTAACACTGAAGCTTTCTTT. Amino acid sequence: CASSPDINTEAFF. Full variable domain (missing parts from reference TRBV18 and TRBJ1-1): NAGVMQNPRHLVRRRGQEARLRCSPMKGHSHVYWYRQLPEEGLKFMVYLQKENIIDESGMPKERFSAEFPKEGPSILRIQQVVRGDSAAYFCASSPDINTEAFFGQGTRLTVV.